The 23 T cell receptor beta chains below come from one sample, sequenced in a study of cytomegalovirus exposure and HLA in healthy donors. The study ran its PCR with 60 Vbeta and 13 Jbeta primers. Assay used: immunoSEQ multiplex PCR; TCRdb lists only in-frame clones, some missing. The profile shows 150,000 to 250,000 clones, around 79% of them singletons. The sample taken for sequencing was PBMCs. These receptors all stem from a woman in her twenties or thirties in good health and CMV-seropositive.

The J gene is TRBJ2-1, the V gene TRBV2; 10 nucleotides agree with TRBD2. In germline, CDR1 is SNHLY, CDR2 FYNNEI. The J segment lost 9 bases and the V segment lost 7 bases, leaving 9 bases of the junction unmatched. This CDR3 spans 14 amino acids. As DNA, the CDR3 is TGTGCCAGCACACTAGCGGGGTCACAAGGTGAGCAGTTCTTC. It specifies CASTLAGSQGEQFF.

This clone came up a few times. This chain uses TRBV5-1 with TRBJ2-5; 12 nucleotides align to TRBD1. CDR3 length: 17 amino acids. Germline trimming cut 1 base from V and 5 bases from J; bases unmatched to any gene: 9. Germline loops: CDR1 SGHRS, CDR2 YFSETQ. The CDR3 region is CASSLLGQGAAGETQYF. The DNA for the CDR3 is TGCGCCAGCAGCTTGCTGGGACAGGGGGCGGCGGGGGAGACCCAGTACTTC.

The V gene is TRBV11-2, the J gene TRBJ2-7; 7 bases line up with TRBD2. The length of the CDR3 is 16 residues. Losses at the gene ends were 5 bases for V and 3 bases for J; bases not matched to a gene: 13. Germline V gene sequence: CDR1 SGHAT, CDR2 FQNNGV. In nucleotides, the CDR3 is TGTGCCAGCAGCCCCGGAGGGCGGGAGAGTCGCTACGAGCAGTACTTC. It translates to CASSPGGRESRYEQYF. The full variable domain, rest sourced from reference TRBV11-2 and TRBJ2-7, is EAGVAQSPRYKIIEKRQSVAFWCNPISGHATLYWYQQILGQGPKLLIQFQNNGVVDDSQLPKDRFSAERLKGVDSTLKIQPAKLEDSAVYLCASSPGGRESRYEQYFGPGTRLTVT.

The rearrangement uses TRBV6-6 and TRBJ2-7; TRBD1 is a possible D gene (6 bases). Germline CDR1 reads MNHNY; CDR2 reads SVGAGI (reference sequence). Trimming pared 8 bases from V and 4 bases from J, leaving 12 bases between. The CDR3 runs 12 residues. The CDR3 DNA follows: TGTGCCAGCGTGGGGGCTACTTACGAGCAGTACTTC. Encoded protein: CASVGATYEQYF.

This sequence joins TRBV25-1 and TRBJ1-2, with a weak D call TRBD1 (6 bases). The germline V gene encodes CDR1 MGHDK and CDR2 SYGVNS. With 0 bases removed from V and 5 bases from J, the gap between germline ends came to 10 bases. This CDR3 spans 14 amino acids. CDR3 DNA sequence: TGTGCCAGCAGTGAATATGGGGGCAGATATGGCTACACCTTC. This encodes CASSEYGGRYGYTF.

This clone was seen a handful of times. This sequence joins TRBV6-1 and TRBJ1-1; D is perhaps TRBD1 (6 bases). The length of the CDR3 is 12 residues. Trimming removed 10 bases at V and 4 bases at J, with 13 bases between. CDR1 and CDR2 (germline): MNHNS, SASEGT. CDR3 nucleotide sequence: TGTGCCATACAGGGACCGGGCACTGAAGCTTTCTTT. This sequence encodes CAIQGPGTEAFF.

The chain combines TRBV29-1 with TRBJ1-1; D remains unclear. Trimming took 5 bases from V and 3 from J, leaving 10 bases between them. Germline V gene data show CDR1 as SQVTM and CDR2 as ANQGSEA. There are 12 residues in the CDR3. CDR3 amino acids: CSVQVSYTEAFF. The CDR3 DNA reads as TGCAGCGTTCAAGTCAGTTACACTGAAGCTTTCTTT.

The CDR3 loop is CASRNPGRDRNSPLHF. CDR3 sequence (DNA): TGCGCCAGCAGAAACCCAGGCCGGGACAGAAATTCACCCCTCCACTTT. This chain connects TRBV4-1 to TRBJ1-6, with 7 bases fitting TRBD1. The J segment lost 7 bases and the V segment lost 6 bases, leaving 12 bases of the junction unmatched. Germline CDR1 is MGHRA and CDR2 is YSYEKL. The CDR3 consists of 16 residues.

The table lists this clone with many counts. The chain employs TRBV4-3 and TRBJ2-5, with D perhaps matching TRBD2 (7 bases). Germline V CDR1 and CDR2: LGHNA, YSLEER. The V end lost 4 bases, the J end lost 5 bases, and 17 bases lay between the germline ends. The CDR3 is 15 residues long. In nucleotides, the CDR3 is TGCGCCAGCAGCCCATATTCACAGGGAGGGGAGACCCAGTACTTC. Its protein product is CASSPYSQGGETQYF.

The V and J genes are TRBV19 and TRBJ2-7, with D perhaps matching TRBD2 (5 bases). Trimming left V 3 bases short and J 11 bases short, with 17 bases between. Looked up from germline, CDR1 is LNHDA and CDR2 is SQIVND (reference sequence). This CDR3 spans 13 amino acids. DNA for the CDR3: TGTGCCAGTAGTATTGAAGGGCAGCGGTTGAAGTACTTC. This gives the protein CASSIEGQRLKYF.

This sequence joins TRBV18 and TRBJ2-5; 7 bases fit TRBD1. CDR1 is KGHSH, CDR2 LQKENI, per germline. Unmatched junction bases numbered 12, after V lost 6 bases and J lost 5 bases. The CDR3 sequence is 15 residues long. Here the CDR3 DNA reads TGTGCCAGCTCGGCCGGGACAGTCGCCTCCGAGACCCAGTACTTC. Residues: CASSAGTVASETQYF. Based on the CDR3 plus reference TRBV18 and TRBJ2-5, the full variable domain is NAGVMQNPRHLVRRRGQEARLRCSPMKGHSHVYWYRQLPEEGLKFMVYLQKENIIDESGMPKERFSAEFPKEGPSILRIQQVVRGDSAAYFCASSAGTVASETQYFGPGTRLLVL.

This clone showed up just a few times. The V call is TRBV13, the J call TRBJ2-1, with 12 bases fitting TRBD2. The germline gives CDR1 PRHDT, CDR2 FYEKMQ (reference sequence). CDR3 length equals 16 residues. V lost 5 bases, J lost 0 bases, and 2 bases stayed unmatched. The CDR3 nucleotides are TGTGCCAGCAGCCAGGGACTAGCGGGCTCCTACAATGAGCAGTTCTTC. This translates into CASSQGLAGSYNEQFF.

The chain joins TRBV12-5 to TRBJ1-2; tentative D call: TRBD1 (6 bases). The CDR3 runs to 15 residues. The V end lost 5 bases, the J end lost 8 bases, and 21 bases lay between the germline ends. Germline CDR1 and CDR2: LGHNT and FRNRAP. The CDR3 region has the DNA TGTGCTAGTGGTCCTCAGGGGACATTCGGAGTCGGCTACACCTTC. Encoded protein: CASGPQGTFGVGYTF.

The chain carries TRBV5-8 and TRBJ2-7, with D hard to call. In germline, CDR1 is SGHTS, CDR2 YDEGEE. CDR3 length: 13 amino acids. The ends were cut back, 10 bases at V and 2 bases at J, with 16 bases in the middle. In DNA, the CDR3 is TGTGCCTCGCAGCTAAGAGGCGCCTACGAGCAGTACTTC. Residues: CASQLRGAYEQYF.

The chain joins TRBV4-3 to TRBJ2-7; 7 bases are shared with TRBD2. The V gene's germline CDR1 is LGHNA and CDR2 YSLEER. CDR3 length equals 15 residues. Trimming took 1 base from V and 5 from J; bases not matched to a gene: 8. The CDR3, as DNA: TGCGCCAGCAGCCAAGCCCGGGGAGGGGCGGACGAGCAGTACTTC. This sequence encodes CASSQARGGADEQYF.

The V call is TRBV4-2, the J call TRBJ1-2, with D perhaps matching TRBD1 (5 bases). Germline CDR1 reads LGHNA; CDR2 reads YNFKEQ. Deletions cut 4 bases from V and 1 base from J, with 13 bases between. CDR3 length equals 15 residues. The CDR3 nucleotides read TGTGCCAGCAGCCCACGGGACTTATATAACTATGGCTACACCTTC. It is translated as CASSPRDLYNYGYTF.

This clone appeared once. J is TRBJ2-3 and V is TRBV7-7; unclear D gene. This CDR3 has 13 residues. Deletions cut 5 bases from V and 6 bases from J, with 12 bases between. The germline V gene encodes CDR1 SSHAT and CDR2 FNYEAQ (reference sequence). CDR3 nucleotide sequence: TGTGCCAGCAGCCCAGACATGGCCGATACGCAGTATTTT. Its protein product is CASSPDMADTQYF.

The chain couples TRBV18 to TRBJ2-1; 8 positions agree with TRBD2. Germline CDR1 and CDR2: KGHSH and LQKENI. There are 13 residues in the CDR3. Trimming cost V 3 bases and J 7 bases; bases outside gene matches: 2. CDR3 bases: TGTGCCAGCTCACCGCAGCGGGAGAATGAGCAGTTCTTC. As protein: CASSPQRENEQFF.

This clone was found once. This chain uses TRBV11-3 with TRBJ1-2; tentative D call: TRBD1 (5 bases). The CDR3 extends over 15 amino acids. The germline V gene encodes CDR1 SGHNT and CDR2 YENEEA. Between the trimmed V and J ends, which lost 0 bases and 8 bases, there was a span of 16 bases. In DNA form, the CDR3 reads TGTGCCAGCAGCTTAGATCCTATTGAACAGGAAGGCTACACCTTC. Its translation: CASSLDPIEQEGYTF.

V usage is TRBV4-3 and J usage is TRBJ2-7; 11 nucleotides agree with TRBD1. The junction had 15 bases not matched to a gene; V was cut back by 0 bases and J by 5 bases. Germline V CDR1 and CDR2: LGHNA, YSLEER. The CDR3 length is 19 residues. CDR3 amino acids: CASSQDWNGVWDRGNEQYF. In DNA, the CDR3 is TGCGCCAGCAGCCAAGATTGGAATGGAGTTTGGGACAGGGGGAACGAGCAGTACTTC.

The chain's CDR3 is CASSSRQGGNTIYF. CDR3 nucleotide sequence: TGTGCCAGTAGTTCCCGACAGGGTGGAAACACCATATATTTT. The rearrangement links TRBV19 to TRBJ1-3, with 7 bases lining up with TRBD1. The CDR3 runs 14 residues. The junction had 4 bases not matched to a gene; V was cut back by 5 bases and J by 3 bases. Germline CDR1 reads LNHDA; CDR2 reads SQIVND (reference sequence).

The chain has TRBV6-4 and TRBJ1-6; TRBD1 matches at 8 bases. The CDR3 is 14 residues long. J lost 3 bases, V lost 6 bases, and 1 base had no gene match. The germline V gene encodes CDR1 MRHNA and CDR2 SNTAGT. Here the CDR3 DNA reads TGTGCCAGCAGAGGACAGGGCTATAATTCACCCCTCCACTTT. It translates to CASRGQGYNSPLHF.

This chain connects TRBV9 to TRBJ2-6; possibly TRBD1 for D (5 bases). This CDR3 has 18 amino acids. V shed 0 bases and J shed 4 bases, with 17 bases lying between them. The germline V gene encodes CDR1 SGDLS and CDR2 YYNGEE. The CDR3 loop reads CASSVAVARVEGANVLTF. Written as DNA, the CDR3 is TGTGCCAGCAGCGTAGCCGTGGCCAGGGTGGAAGGGGCCAACGTCCTGACTTTC.